The clone carrying this T cell receptor beta chain was observed a handful of times. The data were taken from a study of T-cell reconstitution after alpha-beta-depleted transplantation in children. CDR1 is SNHLY, CDR2 FYNNEI, per germline. With V trimmed by 8 bases and J by 5 bases, 4 bases remained unmatched. The CDR3 has 12 amino acids. Preparation of the TCRbeta library was carried out with unique molecular identifiers. TCRdb reprocessed the PCR reads via MiXCR and lists one record per CDR3 protein. The sample yields approximately 420,000 distinct CDR3 sequences, roughly a tenth seen once. The clonotype was recovered from a human donor who donated a stem cell graft to a child with acute myeloid leukemia. This specimen consisted of PBMCs from the stem cell graft donor, obtained from the stem cell graft. The gene calls are TRBV2 and TRBJ2-5, with 8 bases lining up with TRBD1. CDR3 DNA sequence: TGTGCCAGCGCCAGGGGGCGGGAGACCCAGTACTTC. Its translation is CASARGRETQYF.